The 22 T cell receptor beta chains below come from one sample, sequenced in a study of molecular identifiers for immune sequencing clone quantification. TCRdb analysed the PCR reads with MiXCR anew, one entry per CDR3 protein. The sample holds a few hundred thousand distinct CDR3 sequences, around 23% seen once. The sample was naive CD8+ T cells from blood, with Jurkat cell RNA spiked in. Subset: FACS-sorted CD8+CD4-CCR7+CD45RA+ naive T cells. The receptors derive from a human donor in good health. Some libraries in this study had Jurkat cell RNA spiked in.

This clonotype was recorded at least ten times. V usage is TRBV12-3 or TRBV12-4 and J usage is TRBJ2-4, with D hard to call. This CDR3 contains 15 residues. The V end was cut by 5 bases, the J end by 0 bases, with 11 bases between. This CDR3 is CASSPQEIAKNIQYF. In DNA form, the CDR3 reads TGTGCCAGCAGTCCTCAGGAGATAGCCAAAAACATTCAGTACTTC.

Ten or more counts support this clonotype. CDR3 sequence: CASRYPGTGGYTF. CDR3 DNA: TGTGCCAGCAGGTACCCAGGGACAGGAGGCTACACCTTC. The V and J genes are TRBV7-2 and TRBJ1-2; 8 bases align to TRBD1. J lost 8 bases, V lost 6 bases, and 8 bases had no gene match. Germline V gives CDR1 SGHTA, CDR2 FQGNSA. The CDR3 contains 13 residues.

V gene TRBV9 combines with J gene TRBJ1-1, with 7 bases that match TRBD1. Germline CDR1 and CDR2: SGDLS and YYNGEE. Trimming took 8 bases from V and 3 from J; bases not matched to a gene: 4. The CDR3 is made up of 12 amino acids. The CDR3 reads CASGQEDTEAFF. As DNA, the CDR3 is TGTGCCAGTGGACAGGAGGACACTGAAGCTTTCTTT.

Comment on this clonotype: Just one base apart from a much larger clone, this may be a read error. The chain is built from TRBV28 and TRBJ2-2; the D is unclear. The V end lost 6 bases, the J end lost 6 bases, and 14 bases lay between the germline ends. Germline assignment: CDR1 MDHEN and CDR2 SYDVKM. This CDR3 is built from 14 residues. CDR3 sequence: CASRLSRGAGELFF. CDR3 sequence (DNA): TGTGCCAGCAGATTAAGTAGAGGAGCCGGGGAGCTGTTTTTT. The full variable domain, completed using reference TRBV28 and TRBJ2-2, is DVKVTQSSRYLVKRTGEKVFLECVQDMDHENMFWYRQDPGLGLRLIYFSYDVKMKEKGDIPEGYSVSREKKERFSLILESASTNQTSMYLCASRLSRGAGELFFGEGSRLTVL.

This clonotype was seen just once. Germline is not matched at one junction end, which may reflect a read error. The chain links TRBV4-3 to TRBJ2-7, with D perhaps TRBD1 or TRBD2 (6 bases each). The CDR3 spans 15 residues. Germline V lookup: CDR1 LGHNA, CDR2 YSLEER. CDR3 sequence reads: CAGSPGGGGEYEQYF. CDR3 nucleotide sequence: TGCGCCGGCAGCCCCGGCGGAGGGGGTGAATACGAGCAGTACTTC.

This clonotype was detected ten times or more. This sequence joins TRBV7-9 and TRBJ2-5; 8 bases match TRBD1. J lost 4 bases, V lost 6 bases, and 7 bases had no gene match. Germline V gene sequence: CDR1 SEHNR, CDR2 FQNEAQ (reference sequence). This CDR3 comprises 14 residues. The CDR3 bases are TGTGCCAGCAGAGGGACAGGCAATGCAGAGACCCAGTACTTC. It encodes CASRGTGNAETQYF.

This clonotype has a handful of counts. This chain uses TRBV27 with TRBJ2-7; possible D gene TRBD1, 5 bases. The ends were cut back, 1 base at V and 5 bases at J, with 15 bases in the middle. Per the germline V gene, CDR1 is MNHEY and CDR2 is SMNVEV (reference sequence). The CDR3 sequence is 15 residues long. CDR3 region: CASSLYSPGNDEQYF. DNA for the CDR3: TGTGCCAGCAGTTTATACTCCCCAGGGAACGACGAGCAGTACTTC.

In this sample, this clonotype turned up a few times. The genes are TRBV20-1 and TRBJ2-7; 7 bases are a match to TRBD1. This CDR3 has 13 amino acids. Germline CDR1 and CDR2: DFQATT and SNEGSKA (reference sequence). J was trimmed by 2 bases and V by 2 bases; bases with no gene match: 3. The CDR3 DNA is TGCAGTGCTAGAAGGCAGGGGGCCTACGAGCAGTACTTC. Translation: CSARRQGAYEQYF.

As concerns this clonotype: A much larger clone sits a single nucleotide away, making a read error possible. The V gene is TRBV7-6, the J gene TRBJ1-3, with D uncertain. CDR1 is SGHVS, CDR2 FNYEAQ, per germline. This CDR3 has 18 amino acids. CDR3 loop: CASSLAQRGPVSGDTIYF. The DNA of the CDR3 is TGTGCCAGCAGCTTAGCACAACGCGGGCCCGTCTCTGGAGACACCATATATTTT.

This clonotype came up many times. This chain joins TRBV7-9 and TRBJ2-1, with 7 bases aligning to TRBD2. Germline CDR1 is SEHNR and CDR2 is FQNEAQ (reference sequence). V lost 4 bases and J lost 0; bases outside the gene matches: 9. CDR3 length: 17 amino acids. The CDR3: CASSSGERLASYNEQFF. As DNA, the CDR3 is TGTGCCAGCAGCTCCGGAGAACGACTAGCCTCCTACAATGAGCAGTTCTTC. The complete variable domain, with remaining parts taken from reference TRBV7-9 and TRBJ2-1, reads DTGVSQNPRHKITKRGQNVTFRCDPISEHNRLYWYRQTLGQGPEFLTYFQNEAQLEKSRLLSDRFSAERPKGSFSTLEIQRTEQGDSAMYLCASSSGERLASYNEQFFGPGTRLTVL.

In the case of this clonotype: The germline gene is not matched at one end of the junction; a read error may be the cause. The rearrangement joins TRBV14 to TRBJ2-1; 9 nucleotides match TRBD2. The CDR3 is 15 residues long. CDR1 SGHDN and CDR2 FVKESK come from the germline V gene. CDR3 sequence (DNA): TGTGCCAGCACCCAAGGGACTAGCTCTAGAAATGAGCAGCTCTTC. Its protein product is CASTQGTSSRNEQLF.

The rearrangement joins TRBV18 to TRBJ2-5; perhaps D is TRBD1 or TRBD2 (5 bases each). Trimming cost V 2 bases and J 14 bases, with 21 bases left between them. There are 14 residues in the CDR3. Germline CDR1 and CDR2: KGHSH and LQKENI. CDR3: CASSPSEGYGDVYF. The CDR3 DNA reads TGTGCCAGCTCACCATCGGAAGGGTACGGGGACGTCTACTTC.

With regard to this clonotype: Given a much more abundant clone one base away, this may be a read error. V is TRBV9 and J is TRBJ2-5, with 7 bases aligning to TRBD1. The V gene's germline CDR1 is SGDLS and CDR2 YYNGEE. The CDR3 totals 15 residues. In DNA form, the CDR3 reads TGTGCCAGCAGCACCGGGACAGATTTTCGAGAGATCCAGTACTTC. Translating it yields CASSTGTDFREIQYF.

To note about this clonotype: As the CDR3 is not closed by the conserved phenylalanine or tryptophan, this likely results from a read error. The rearrangement joins TRBV28 to TRBJ2-7; D gene uncertain. This CDR3 is 14 amino acids long. Germline V gene lookup returns CDR1 MDHEN and CDR2 SYDVKM. Trimming stripped 5 bases from V and 2 bases from J, with 13 bases between. The CDR3, as DNA: TGTGCCAGCAGTCCCTCGTCTTACACCTACGAGCAGTACTCC. Protein: CASSPSSYTYEQYS.

This clonotype was counted ten times or more. The rearrangement joins TRBV28 to TRBJ2-7; D possibly corresponds to TRBD2 (6 bases). The ends were cut back, 8 bases at V and 4 bases at J, with 18 bases in the middle. Per germline, CDR1 MDHEN and CDR2 SYDVKM. The CDR3 has 14 amino acids. The CDR3 protein is CASHGTREWYEQYF. The CDR3 DNA reads as TGTGCCAGCCACGGGACCCGGGAGTGGTACGAGCAGTACTTC.

Of note for this clonotype: Just one base apart from a much larger clone, this may be a read error. The chain employs TRBV4-3 and TRBJ1-1, with D maybe TRBD1 (5 bases). V lost 4 bases to trimming and J lost 9 bases, with 12 bases between them. The CDR3 sequence is 12 residues long. Germline CDR1 LGHNA, CDR2 YSLEER. The CDR3 sequence: CASSPLGRKAFF. The CDR3 coding sequence is TGCGCCAGCAGCCCCCTGGGACGGAAAGCTTTCTTT.

V and J are TRBV6-5 and TRBJ2-7; D tentatively reads TRBD1 or TRBD2 (5 bases each). The CDR3 has 16 amino acids. V lost 6 bases and J 5 bases, leaving 23 bases between the germline ends. The germline V gene has CDR1 MNHEY and CDR2 SVGAGI. In DNA form, the CDR3 reads TGTGCCAGCAGCCGAACTCCGGGACCCATCTTTAACGAGCAGTACTTC. This encodes CASSRTPGPIFNEQYF.

Notes on this clonotype: A much larger clone sits a single nucleotide away, making a read error possible. This chain uses TRBV20-1 with TRBJ2-7; D gene unclear. This CDR3 has 13 amino acids. The germline V gene encodes CDR1 DFQATT and CDR2 SNEGSKA (reference sequence). CDR3 bases: TGCAGTGCGGTGGCGAGGATGACCTACGAGCAGTCCTTC. Protein sequence: CSAVARMTYEQSF.

This clonotype has a count of ten or more. This rearrangement joins TRBV12-3 or TRBV12-4 to TRBJ2-2, with D hard to call. The CDR3 sequence is 13 residues long. V was clipped by 5 bases and J by 2 bases, with 6 bases between them. The CDR3: CASSPTNTGELFF. The CDR3 DNA is TGTGCCAGCAGTCCGACTAACACCGGGGAGCTGTTTTTT.

This clonotype was picked up many times. The V call is TRBV7-8, the J call TRBJ2-5, with D perhaps TRBD1 (5 bases). The CDR3 has 16 residues. Germline assignment: CDR1 SGHVS and CDR2 FQNEAQ. Trimming stripped 1 base from V and 4 bases from J, with 16 bases between. This chain's CDR3 is CASSLESAGSRETQYF. The CDR3, as DNA: TGTGCCAGCAGCTTAGAGTCGGCAGGGTCCCGAGAGACCCAGTACTTC.

This clonotype appeared a few times. The CDR3 spells CASRLAGGSGETQYF. In DNA, the CDR3 is TGTGCCAGCAGATTAGCGGGAGGTTCTGGGGAGACCCAGTACTTC. The V gene is TRBV28, the J gene TRBJ2-5; the match to TRBD2 covers 10 bases. V dropped 6 bases and J dropped 5; count of bases not matched to a gene: 9. Per the germline V gene, CDR1 is MDHEN and CDR2 is SYDVKM. The CDR3 has 15 residues.

In this sample, this clonotype turned up once. A much larger clone differs by one base, so this may be a read error. The rearrangement joins TRBV13 to TRBJ2-3, with D hard to call. Germline V CDR1 and CDR2: PRHDT, FYEKMQ (reference sequence). The CDR3 loop spans 19 amino acids. In DNA form, the CDR3 reads TGTGCCAGCAGCTTACTCATTTTGACGGTAACCCCTCACACAGATCCGCAGTATTTT. This translates into CASSLLILTVTPHTDPQYF.